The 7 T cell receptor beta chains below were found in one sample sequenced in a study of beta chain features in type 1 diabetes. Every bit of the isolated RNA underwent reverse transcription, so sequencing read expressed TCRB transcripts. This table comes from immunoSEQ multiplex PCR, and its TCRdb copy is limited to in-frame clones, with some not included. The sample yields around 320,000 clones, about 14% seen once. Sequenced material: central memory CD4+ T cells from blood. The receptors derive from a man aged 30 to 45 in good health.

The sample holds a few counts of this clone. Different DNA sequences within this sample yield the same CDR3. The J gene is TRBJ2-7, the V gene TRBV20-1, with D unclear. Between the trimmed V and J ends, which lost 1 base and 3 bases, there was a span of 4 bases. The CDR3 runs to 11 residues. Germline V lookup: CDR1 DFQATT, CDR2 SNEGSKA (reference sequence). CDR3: CSARVGYEQYF. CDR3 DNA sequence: TGCAGTGCTAGAGTCGGCTACGAGCAGTACTTC.

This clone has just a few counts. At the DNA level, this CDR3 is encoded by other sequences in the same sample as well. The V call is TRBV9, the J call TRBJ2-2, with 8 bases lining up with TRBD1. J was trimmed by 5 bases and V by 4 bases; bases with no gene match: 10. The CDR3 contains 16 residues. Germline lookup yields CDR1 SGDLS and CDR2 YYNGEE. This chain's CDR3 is CASSPGTGLLTGELFF. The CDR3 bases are TGTGCCAGCAGCCCAGGGACAGGCCTACTGACCGGGGAGCTGTTTTTT.

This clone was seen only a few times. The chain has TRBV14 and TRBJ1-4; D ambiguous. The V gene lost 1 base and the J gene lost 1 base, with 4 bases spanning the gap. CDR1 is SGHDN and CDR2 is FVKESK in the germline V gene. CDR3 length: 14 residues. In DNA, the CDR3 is TGTGCCAGCAGCCAAGGCCGAACTAATGAAAAACTGTTTTTT. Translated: CASSQGRTNEKLFF.

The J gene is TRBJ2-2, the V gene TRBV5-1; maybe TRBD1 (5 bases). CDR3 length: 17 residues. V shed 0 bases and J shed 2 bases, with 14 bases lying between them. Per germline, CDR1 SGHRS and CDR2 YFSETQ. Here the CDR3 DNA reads TGCGCCAGCAGCTTGGACACCCCAGGGTCTAACACCGGGGAGCTGTTTTTT. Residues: CASSLDTPGSNTGELFF.

As DNA, the CDR3 is TGTGCCAGCAGCCAAAATCGTCTAGCAGATACGCAGTATTTT. This codes for CASSQNRLADTQYF. The chain joins TRBV4-2 to TRBJ2-3, with D unresolved. V lost 2 bases to trimming and J lost 4 bases, with 10 bases between them. Per the germline V gene, CDR1 is LGHNA and CDR2 is YNFKEQ. The CDR3 length is 14 residues.

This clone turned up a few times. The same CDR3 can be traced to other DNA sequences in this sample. Written as DNA, the CDR3 is TGTGCCAGCAGCCCCGCCTACGAGCAGTACTTC. This encodes CASSPAYEQYF. V gene TRBV7-2 combines with J gene TRBJ2-7, with D hard to call. The germline V gene encodes CDR1 SGHTA and CDR2 FQGNSA. V was trimmed by 5 bases and J by 2 bases, leaving 4 bases between them. The CDR3 has 11 amino acids.

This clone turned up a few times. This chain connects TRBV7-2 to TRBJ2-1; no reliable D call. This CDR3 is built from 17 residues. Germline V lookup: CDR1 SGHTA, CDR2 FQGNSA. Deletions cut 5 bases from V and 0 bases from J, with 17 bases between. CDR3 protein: CASSERMWASSYNEQFF. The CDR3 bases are TGTGCCAGCAGCGAGAGGATGTGGGCAAGCTCCTACAATGAGCAGTTCTTC.